Included here is one TCR beta chain sequence, with context. The investigators made TCR beta cDNA from around 530 ng total RNA, using a constant-region primer. Investigators got TCR beta libraries out of three nested multiplex PCR rounds, done with slightly modified ARM-PCR. A C-beta reverse primer and TRBV1-TRBV30 forward primers served in each of the first two PCR rounds, at about 9 cycles apiece. TCRdb recomputed calls from the multiplex PCR reads with MiXCR, one row per CDR3 protein. The sample lists just over 300,000 distinct CDR3 sequences, 50% to 60% occurring once. This specimen comes from a study of tumor-infiltrating lymphocytes in primary liver carcinoma. Out of unsorted whole blood came the blood RNA, and germline DNA was extracted as well. Trimming removed 2 bases from V and 5 bases from J, with 25 bases in between. The CDR3 is 20 residues long. Germline-derived CDR1 and CDR2 are SGHAT and FQNNGV.

The sequenced sample consisted of peripheral blood. The source of this sequence is a woman aged 25 to 39 with primary liver carcinoma and hepatitis B virus infection. This chain links TRBV11-2 with TRBJ2-6, with D unresolved. The CDR3 region is CASSLIGSAGSPARANVLTF. The CDR3 DNA reads TGTGCCAGCAGCTTAATCGGTTCGGCAGGAAGTCCCGCCCGGGCCAACGTCCTGACTTTC.